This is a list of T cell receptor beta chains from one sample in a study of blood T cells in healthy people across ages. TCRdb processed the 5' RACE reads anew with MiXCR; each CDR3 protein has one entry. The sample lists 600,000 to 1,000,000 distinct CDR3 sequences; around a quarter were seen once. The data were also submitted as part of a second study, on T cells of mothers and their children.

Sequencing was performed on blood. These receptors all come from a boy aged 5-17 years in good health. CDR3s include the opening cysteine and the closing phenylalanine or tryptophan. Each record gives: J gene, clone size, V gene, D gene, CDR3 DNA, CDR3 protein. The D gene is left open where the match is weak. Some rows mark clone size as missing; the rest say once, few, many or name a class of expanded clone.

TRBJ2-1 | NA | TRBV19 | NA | TGTGCCAGTAGTATAGGTAGAGTCGATGAGCAGTTCTTC | CASSIGRVDEQFF
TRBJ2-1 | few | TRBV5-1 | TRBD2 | TGCGCCAGCAGTGTACTAGCGGGCTTCAATGAGCAGTTCTTC | CASSVLAGFNEQFF
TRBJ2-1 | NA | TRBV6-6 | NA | TGTGCCAGCAGCGATGCTAGAGGGGAATTGGATGAGCAGTTCTTC | CASSDARGELDEQFF
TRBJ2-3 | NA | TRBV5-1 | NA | TGCGCCAGCAGCGAGGAAGGCCTCACAGATACGCAGTATTTT | CASSEEGLTDTQYF
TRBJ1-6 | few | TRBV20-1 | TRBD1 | TGCAGTGCTTGGACAGGGGTAGGTTCACCCCTCCACTTT | CSAWTGVGSPLHF
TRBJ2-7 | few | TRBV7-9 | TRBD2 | TGTGCCAGCAGCCCCCTAGCGGGGGAGACCACCTACGAGCAGTACTTC | CASSPLAGETTYEQYF
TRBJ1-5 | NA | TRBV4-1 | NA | TGCGCCAGCAGCCAAGATCCTACACTTAGCAATCAGCCCCAGCATTTT | CASSQDPTLSNQPQHF
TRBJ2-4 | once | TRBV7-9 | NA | TGTGCCAGCAGCTTAGTTCCGGAAACCGCCAAAAACATTCAGTACTTC | CASSLVPETAKNIQYF
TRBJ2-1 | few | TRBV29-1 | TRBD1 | TGCAGCGTTGATGGTAAGGGCCAGGGGGCCTTGAATGAGCAGTTCTTC | CSVDGKGQGALNEQFF
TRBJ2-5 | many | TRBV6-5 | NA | TGTGCCAGCAGTTACCTCGGGGCTTTTGAAGAGACCCAGTACTTC | CASSYLGAFEETQYF
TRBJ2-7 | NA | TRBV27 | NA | TGTGCCAGCAGTTACTCTCAGGGGTACGCCGAGCAGTACTTC | CASSYSQGYAEQYF
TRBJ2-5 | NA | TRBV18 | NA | TGTGCCAGCTCACCAGAAGGGGAGACCCAGTACTTC | CASSPEGETQYF
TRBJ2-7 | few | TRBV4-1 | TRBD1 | TGCGCCAGCAGCCAAGCTGTGACAGGGGGCTCCTACGAGCAGTACTTC | CASSQAVTGGSYEQYF
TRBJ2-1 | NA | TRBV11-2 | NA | TGTGCCAGCAGCTTCTCAGGCTACAATGAGCAGTTCTTC | CASSFSGYNEQFF
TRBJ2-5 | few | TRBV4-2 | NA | TGTGCCAGCAGCCAAGATTTGGGGGCGCGGGAGACCCAGTACTTC | CASSQDLGARETQYF
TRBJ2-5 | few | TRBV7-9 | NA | TGTGCCAGCAGCGGGGGCAGGGCGACTCAAGAGACCCAGTACTTC | CASSGGRATQETQYF
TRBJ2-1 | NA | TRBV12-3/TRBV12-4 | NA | NA | CASSFGPGNNEQFF
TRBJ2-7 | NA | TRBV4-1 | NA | TGCGCCAGCAGCCTATCGGGGTCGGGGGTTTCGTCCTACGAGCAGTACTTC | CASSLSGSGVSSYEQYF
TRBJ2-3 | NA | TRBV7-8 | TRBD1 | TGTGCCAGCAGCTTCTCAGGGACAGGGACGCCAGATACGCAGTATTTT | CASSFSGTGTPDTQYF
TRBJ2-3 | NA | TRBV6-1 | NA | TGTGCCAGCAGTGAAGACCCGGGTGAGGGCACAGATACGCAGGATTTT | CASSEDPGEGTDTQDF
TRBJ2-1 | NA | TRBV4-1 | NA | TGCGCCAGCAGCCAGGAGGATGTTGTGAATGAGCAGTTCTTC | CASSQEDVVNEQFF
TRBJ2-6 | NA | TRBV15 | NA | TGTGCCACCAGCGATGACAGCTCTGGGGCCAACGTCCTGACTTTC | CATSDDSSGANVLTF
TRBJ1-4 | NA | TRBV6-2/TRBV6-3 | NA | TGTGCCAGCAGCTCCGACAGGCTAGGCGAAAAACTGTTTTTT | CASSSDRLGEKLFF
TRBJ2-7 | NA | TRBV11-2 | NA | TGTGCCAGCAGCTTAGATTTCCCCCACGAGCAGTACTTC | CASSLDFPHEQYF
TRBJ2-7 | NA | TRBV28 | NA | TGTGCCAGCACCCCGGGACGGATCTCCTACGAGCAGTACTTC | CASTPGRISYEQYF
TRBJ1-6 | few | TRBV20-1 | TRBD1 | TGCAGTGCTTTAGGACAGGGGATCCCCTATAATTCACCCCTCCACTTT | CSALGQGIPYNSPLHF
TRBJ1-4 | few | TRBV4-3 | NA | TGCGCCAGCAGCCAAGATCCCCGGAGCGAAAAACTGTTTTTT | CASSQDPRSEKLFF
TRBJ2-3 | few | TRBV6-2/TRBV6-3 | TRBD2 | TGTGCCAGCAGTACCGGACTCAACGGGGGGACTACGCAGTATTTT | CASSTGLNGGTTQYF
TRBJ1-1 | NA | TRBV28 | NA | TGTGCCAGCAGTTTGACGGGGGACTTCTGGAACACTGAAGCTTTCTTT | CASSLTGDFWNTEAFF
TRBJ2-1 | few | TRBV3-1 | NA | TGTGCCAGCAGCCTCCGGACAGAGCAGTTCTTC | CASSLRTEQFF
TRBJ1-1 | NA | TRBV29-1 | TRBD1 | TGCAACGTCGAAGGGACAGAGCAGAACACTGAAGCTTTCTTT | CNVEGTEQNTEAFF
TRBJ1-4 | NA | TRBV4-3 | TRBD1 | TGCGCCAGCAGCCAAGGTAGACAGGGTAGCGAAAAACTGTTTTTT | CASSQGRQGSEKLFF